This TCR beta chain was identified during a study of T-cell reconstitution after alpha-beta-depleted transplantation in children. Whole-study findings and limits: Most T-cell counts and diversity one year after the transplant came from T cells that were newly produced.

This clonotype was counted ten times or more. Its antigen is unknown. Germline V gives CDR1 SGHTA, CDR2 FQGNSA. This CDR3 has 16 residues. Trimming left V 1 base short and J 10 bases short, with 22 bases between. Preparation of the TCRbeta library was carried out with unique molecular identifiers. One entry per CDR3 protein results from TCRdb running MiXCR on the PCR reads. The sample has about 100,000 distinct CDR3 sequences, around 6.4% seen once. The sample here was PBMCs, mostly from graft donor cells, taken 360 days after TCRalphabeta/CD19-depleted stem cell transplant. This clonotype was obtained from a male patient aged 2 to 10 who had a stem cell transplant for acute lymphoblastic leukemia, so the T cells may come from the graft donor. The rearrangement joins TRBV7-2 to TRBJ2-5; D perhaps matches TRBD2 (6 bases). The CDR3 sequence is CASSLDVQRVRKGQYF. DNA for the CDR3: TGTGCCAGCAGCTTAGATGTCCAGCGGGTTCGGAAAGGCCAGTACTTC. The full variable domain, rest sourced from reference TRBV7-2 and TRBJ2-5, is GAGVSQSPSNKVTEKGKDVELRCDPISGHTALYWYRQSLGQGLEFLIYFQGNSAPDKSGLPSDRFSAERTGGSVSTLTIQRTQQEDSAVYLCASSLDVQRVRKGQYFGPGTRLLVL.